This T cell receptor beta chain was captured in a study of cytomegalovirus exposure and HLA in healthy donors. Study-level background: An early release of data contained about 85 million unique TCRs, which came from HLA-typed donors. Within the Caucasian-associated ancestry cluster were roughly 81% of the approximately 400 genotyped donors.

Findings and caveats of the study: There was a cluster of highly shared sequence variants that was likely a sequencing artifact.

With regard to this clone: Its antigen is not identified.

Per the germline V gene, CDR1 is MDHEN and CDR2 is SYDVKM. This CDR3 region has 18 residues. V lost 2 bases, J lost 1 base, and 9 bases stayed unmatched. Primers included in the PCR were 60 Vbeta and 13 Jbeta primers. The data were produced by immunoSEQ multiplex PCR, yet TCRdb's version contains in-frame clones alone and is incomplete. The profile covers 45,000 to 65,000 clones, with roughly 72% appearing a single time and roughly 22% taken by the ten largest. This sequence joins TRBV28 and TRBJ1-2, with 11 positions matching TRBD1. The source of this sequence is a woman in her forties or fifties in good health and CMV-seropositive. The sequenced sample was PBMCs. The CDR3 nucleotides read TGTGCCAGCAGTTTACGGAGGACAGGGGGCGATTGTAACTATGGCTACACCTTC. Protein product: CASSLRRTGGDCNYGYTF.